These 17 T cell receptor beta chains were sequenced from one sample in a study of blood T cell repertoires in COVID-19 (dated by TCRdb to about 2020). The protocol used for the library was the immunoSEQ multiplex PCR assay. TCRdb took this table from immuneACCESS and kept in-frame rearrangements with V and J called. Such tables lack part of the clones; where checked against another copy, unresolved V genes explain under half of the gap, and the rest is unexplained. The sample table shows about 250,000 clones, and around nine tenths are seen once. 1.5% to 2% of the sample comes from the top ten. The material sequenced was peripheral blood. The receptors were gathered from a woman aged 60-70 years who had recovered from COVID-19.

V gene TRBV7-2 combines with J gene TRBJ2-7; tentative D call: TRBD2 (5 bases). The CDR3 is made up of 12 amino acids. Germline assignment: CDR1 SGHTA and CDR2 FQGNSA. Trimming left V 5 bases short and J 4 bases short, with 9 bases between. The CDR3 coding sequence is TGTGCCAGCAGCGGCCGCGGGTACGAGCAGTACTTC. It yields the protein CASSGRGYEQYF.

J is TRBJ2-1 and V is TRBV9, with a possible D match to TRBD2 (5 bases). This CDR3 region has 15 residues. The V end was cut by 0 bases, the J end by 4 bases, with 11 bases between. Germline CDR1 reads SGDLS; CDR2 reads YYNGEE. CDR3 residues: CASSVVGGPYNEQFF. The CDR3 DNA is TGTGCCAGCAGCGTAGTAGGAGGACCTTACAATGAGCAGTTCTTC.

This clone occurred once. The CDR3 DNA sequence: TGCAGTGCATACACAGATACGCAGTATTTT. Encoded protein: CSAYTDTQYF. The rearrangement joins TRBV20-1 to TRBJ2-3; no definite D call. Deletions cut 6 bases from V and 2 bases from J, with 3 bases between. The CDR3 totals 10 residues. From germline, CDR1 is DFQATT and CDR2 SNEGSKA (reference sequence).

The chain employs TRBV5-1 and TRBJ1-3; 10 bases fit TRBD1. V shed 5 bases, J shed 2 bases, and the junction held 4 bases outside the gene matches. The CDR3 is 15 amino acids. Germline values: CDR1 SGHRS, CDR2 YFSETQ. The CDR3 reads CASRETGGTGNTIYF. CDR3 nucleotides: TGCGCCAGCAGAGAGACAGGGGGCACTGGAAACACCATATATTTT.

CDR3 sequence reads: CASRNSGNEQFF. The DNA of the CDR3 is TGTGCCAGCAGGAATAGCGGAAATGAGCAGTTCTTC. The V call is TRBV4-2, the J call TRBJ2-1; D might be TRBD2 (6 bases). Germline lookup yields CDR1 LGHNA and CDR2 YNFKEQ. Trimming removed 6 bases at V and 7 bases at J, with 10 bases between. This CDR3 comprises 12 residues.

V is TRBV7-8 and J is TRBJ1-1, with D unclear. V was trimmed by 3 bases and J by 1 base, leaving 12 bases between them. Per the germline V gene, CDR1 is SGHVS and CDR2 is FQNEAQ. The CDR3 extends over 15 amino acids. The CDR3 nucleotides read TGTGCCAGCAGCTTGACGAGGATCCGGAACACTGAAGCTTTCTTT. Protein sequence: CASSLTRIRNTEAFF. The complete variable domain, with remaining parts taken from reference TRBV7-8 and TRBJ1-1, reads GAGVSQSPRYKVAKRGQDVALRCDPISGHVSLFWYQQALGQGPEFLTYFQNEAQLDKSGLPSDRFFAERPEGSVSTLKIQRTQQEDSAVYLCASSLTRIRNTEAFFGQGTRLTVV.

The V gene is TRBV7-2, the J gene TRBJ2-6; tentatively, D is TRBD1 (6 bases). This CDR3 region has 14 residues. V lost 8 bases and J 0 bases, leaving 8 bases between the germline ends. CDR1 is SGHTA and CDR2 is FQGNSA in the germline V gene. The CDR3, as DNA: TGTGCCAGCCGACAGGTCTCTGGGGCCAACGTCCTGACTTTC. Encoded protein: CASRQVSGANVLTF.

The chain combines TRBV27 with TRBJ2-7; a weak D match, TRBD1 (6 bases). The length of the CDR3 is 15 residues. V shed 6 bases and J shed 0 bases, with 15 bases lying between them. CDR1 is MNHEY and CDR2 is SMNVEV in the germline V gene (reference sequence). The CDR3 bases are TGTGCCAGCAGCCCATTCAGGGGCAGCTCCTACGAGCAGTACTTC. Translation: CASSPFRGSSYEQYF.

This chain joins TRBV5-1 and TRBJ2-2; weak D call: TRBD2 (5 bases). The germline V gene encodes CDR1 SGHRS and CDR2 YFSETQ. The CDR3 spans 14 residues. Deletions cut 4 bases from V and 8 bases from J, with 15 bases between. The CDR3 DNA reads as TGCGCCAGCAGCCCGGGATTCGACGCGGGGGAGCTGTTTTTT. It specifies CASSPGFDAGELFF.

The chain couples TRBV12-3 or TRBV12-4 to TRBJ2-1; a possible D gene is TRBD2 (5 bases). This CDR3 has 12 amino acids. Trimming cost V 7 bases and J 7 bases, with 11 bases left between them. CDR3 nucleotides: TGTGCCAGCACCTTACGGGAAAATGAGCAGTTCTTC. Translating it yields CASTLRENEQFF.

The chain recombines TRBV2 with TRBJ1-2, with 7 positions matching TRBD1. The V and J ends lost 7 bases and 3 bases, in that order; junction bases with no gene match: 11. The CDR3 totals 15 residues. Germline V gene data show CDR1 as SNHLY and CDR2 as FYNNEI. The CDR3 loop is CASKPTGTTDYGYTF. The CDR3 coding sequence is TGTGCCAGCAAGCCGACAGGGACCACTGACTATGGCTACACCTTC.

CDR3 sequence: CSASLPGGLISYEQYF. Written as DNA, the CDR3 is TGCAGTGCTAGTCTCCCGGGGGGGTTGATCTCCTACGAGCAGTACTTC. The chain links TRBV20-1 to TRBJ2-7, with 8 bases aligning to TRBD2. Trimming cost V 3 bases and J 0 bases; bases outside gene matches: 10. The CDR3 runs 16 residues. In germline, CDR1 is DFQATT, CDR2 SNEGSKA (reference sequence).

The chain joins TRBV20-1 to TRBJ1-1; D unclear. Per the germline V gene, CDR1 is DFQATT and CDR2 is SNEGSKA (reference sequence). The V end was cut by 0 bases, the J end by 10 bases, with 9 bases between. This CDR3 comprises 11 residues. The CDR3 DNA follows: TGCAGTGCTAGAGATCAGGCAGGAGCTTTCTTT. Protein product: CSARDQAGAFF.

V and J are TRBV19 and TRBJ1-2, with 9 nucleotides matching TRBD1. V shed 4 bases, J shed 2 bases, and the junction held 8 bases outside the gene matches. The V gene's germline CDR1 is LNHDA and CDR2 SQIVND (reference sequence). The CDR3 has 16 residues. The CDR3: CASSRAGTGTNYGYTF. The CDR3 DNA sequence: TGTGCCAGTAGTAGGGCAGGGACAGGGACAAACTATGGCTACACCTTC.

The V and J genes are TRBV4-1 and TRBJ2-7, with D perhaps TRBD1 (5 bases). Trimming pared 2 bases from V and 5 bases from J, leaving 16 bases between. The CDR3 loop spans 15 amino acids. Germline CDR1 MGHRA, CDR2 YSYEKL. The CDR3 DNA follows: TGCGCCAGCAGCCAACCCAATGCCGGCAGGGACGAGCAGTACTTC. This translates into CASSQPNAGRDEQYF.

The chain links TRBV5-1 to TRBJ2-5; 8 bases map to TRBD1. V shed 0 bases and J 4 bases; nucleotides not matched to a gene: 8. The CDR3 is made up of 16 amino acids. Germline CDR1 SGHRS, CDR2 YFSETQ. CDR3 loop: CASSLGDRGTGETQYF. The CDR3 region has the DNA TGCGCCAGCAGCTTGGGTGACAGGGGAACGGGAGAGACCCAGTACTTC.

This clone has just one count. V gene TRBV7-2 combines with J gene TRBJ2-1, with TRBD2 identical over 8 bases. CDR3 length: 16 residues. The V gene's germline CDR1 is SGHTA and CDR2 FQGNSA. J lost 4 bases, V lost 2 bases, and 7 bases had no gene match. The CDR3 coding sequence is TGTGCCAGCAGCTTAATGATGTCGGGGGGGTACAATGAGCAGTTCTTC. Translation gives CASSLMMSGGYNEQFF.